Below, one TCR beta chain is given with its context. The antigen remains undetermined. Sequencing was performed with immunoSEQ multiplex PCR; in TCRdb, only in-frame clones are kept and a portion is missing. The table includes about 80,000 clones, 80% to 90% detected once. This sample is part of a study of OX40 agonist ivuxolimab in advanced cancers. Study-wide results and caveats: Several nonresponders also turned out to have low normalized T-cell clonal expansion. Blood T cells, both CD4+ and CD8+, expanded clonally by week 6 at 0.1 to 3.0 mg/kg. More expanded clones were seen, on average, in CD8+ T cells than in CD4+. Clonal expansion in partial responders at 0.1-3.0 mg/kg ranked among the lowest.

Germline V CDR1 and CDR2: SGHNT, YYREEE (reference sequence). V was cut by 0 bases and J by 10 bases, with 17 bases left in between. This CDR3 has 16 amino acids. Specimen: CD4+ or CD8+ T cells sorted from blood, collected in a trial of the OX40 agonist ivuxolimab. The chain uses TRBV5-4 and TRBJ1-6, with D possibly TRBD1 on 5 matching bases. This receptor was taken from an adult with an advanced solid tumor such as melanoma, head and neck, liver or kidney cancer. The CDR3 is CASSLEGRSEVSPLHF. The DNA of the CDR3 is TGTGCCAGCAGCTTGGAGGGGAGAAGTGAAGTCTCACCCCTCCACTTT.